This passage covers 3 T cell receptor beta chains from one sample sequenced in a study of T cells in Graves' hyperthyroidism and ophthalmopathy. The investigators amplified TCR beta CDR3 regions from RNA transcripts. Researchers ran a first-round RT-PCR on the TCR CDR3 using the HTBI primer set. Each CDR3 protein gets one entry after TCRdb re-called the multiplex PCR reads with MiXCR. The sample has some 570,000 distinct CDR3 sequences, 12% to 15% seen once; the top ten hold less than 9%. Sequencing used blood. The receptors originated from a woman aged 18-29 years with Graves' ophthalmopathy.

This clonotype was found many times. This chain links TRBV28 with TRBJ1-5; 8 nucleotides match TRBD1. The CDR3 covers 15 residues. Trimming cost V 7 bases and J 1 base; bases outside gene matches: 6. The germline gives CDR1 MDHEN, CDR2 SYDVKM. The CDR3 DNA reads as TGTGCCAGCACCACCGGGACAGGAAGCAATCAGCCCCAGCATTTT. It translates to CASTTGTGSNQPQHF.

V usage is TRBV19 and J usage is TRBJ1-1; 7 bases match TRBD1. Germline lookup yields CDR1 LNHDA and CDR2 SQIVND (reference sequence). Losses at the gene ends were 5 bases for V and 5 bases for J; bases not matched to a gene: 8. The CDR3 loop spans 14 amino acids. CDR3 loop: CASSPTTGWTEAFF. The DNA of the CDR3 is TGTGCCAGTAGTCCGACGACAGGGTGGACTGAAGCTTTCTTT.

The chain joins TRBV2 to TRBJ2-7, with 11 nucleotides matching TRBD2. The CDR3 loop spans 16 amino acids. Germline-derived CDR1 and CDR2 are SNHLY and FYNNEI. V was pared by 6 bases and J by 0 bases, with 7 bases of the junction left unmatched. CDR3 DNA sequence: TGTGCCAGCAGGGGAGGGACTAGCGGCAGCTCCTACGAGCAGTACTTC. This translates into CASRGGTSGSSYEQYF. Looking up the rest from reference TRBV2 and TRBJ2-7 gives the full variable domain: EPEVTQTPSHQVTQMGQEVILRCVPISNHLYFYWYRQILGQKVEFLVSFYNNEISEKSEIFDDQFSVERPDGSNFTLKIRSTKLEDSAMYFCASRGGTSGSSYEQYFGPGTRLTVT.